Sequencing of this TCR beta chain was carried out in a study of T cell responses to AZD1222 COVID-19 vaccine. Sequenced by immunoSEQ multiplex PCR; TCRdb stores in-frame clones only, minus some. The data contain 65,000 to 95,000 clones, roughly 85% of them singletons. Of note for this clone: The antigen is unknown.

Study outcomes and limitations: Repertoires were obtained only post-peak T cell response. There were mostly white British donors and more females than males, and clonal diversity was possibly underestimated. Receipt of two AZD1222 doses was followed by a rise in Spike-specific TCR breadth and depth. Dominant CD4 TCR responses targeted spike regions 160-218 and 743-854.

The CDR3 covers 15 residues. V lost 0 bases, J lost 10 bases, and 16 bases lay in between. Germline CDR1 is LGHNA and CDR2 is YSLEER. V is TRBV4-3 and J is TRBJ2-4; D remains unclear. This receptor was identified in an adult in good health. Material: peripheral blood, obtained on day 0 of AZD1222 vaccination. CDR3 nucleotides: TGCGCCAGCAGCCAAGATCGGGTCCCGCAGTCAATTCAGTACTTC. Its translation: CASSQDRVPQSIQYF.